This T cell receptor (beta chain) appears in the sequencing data of a study of CD8 T cells in ankylosing spondylitis. The study's findings and limits: In synovial fluid and blood from reactive arthritis, some motif variants were previously reported. Blood of patients with ankylosing spondylitis appeared to be characterized by a TCR beta motif of eight highly homologous variants. There was reportedly significant enrichment of clones that were disease-linked in matched ankylosing spondylitis synovial fluid.

Libraries for TCR beta were made by quantitative 5'-RACE with molecular barcodes. TCRdb called the 5' RACE reads again in MiXCR, with one record for every CDR3 protein. The sample holds roughly 250,000 distinct CDR3 sequences, less than 10% seen once. This clonotype was recorded many times. Its antigen remains unidentified. Sequencing input: blood, either unsorted or a sorted T cell fraction (not recorded which). This clonotype was obtained from a male donor with ankylosing spondylitis or in good health (not recorded which).

The chain's CDR3 is CASSLFPAATYEQYF. In DNA form, the CDR3 reads TGTGCCAGCAGCTTATTCCCAGCGGCAACCTACGAGCAGTACTTC. V and J are TRBV7-2 and TRBJ2-7; maybe TRBD2 (5 bases). The CDR3 loop spans 15 amino acids. The germline V gene has CDR1 SGHTA and CDR2 FQGNSA. With 2 bases removed from V and 2 bases from J, the gap between germline ends came to 13 bases.